One and the same sample provided the 28 T cell receptor beta chains below, sequenced in a study of identical twins. In TCRdb, the 5' RACE reads were re-called with MiXCR into one record per CDR3 protein. The data show about 260,000 distinct CDR3 sequences, with roughly 7% seen just once and roughly 3.9% held by the top ten. The data were also submitted as part of a second study, on yellow fever vaccine responses in identical twins.

Sequencing was carried out using memory (CD45RO+) T cells sorted from blood. Source of these receptors: a woman aged 18-29 years in good health.

This clonotype has a handful of counts. The chain recombines TRBV18 with TRBJ2-1; TRBD1 matches at 8 bases. Germline V gives CDR1 KGHSH, CDR2 LQKENI. The CDR3 is made up of 16 amino acids. V dropped 1 base and J dropped 7; count of bases not matched to a gene: 9. The CDR3 spells CASSPLRGQVGNEQFF. CDR3 sequence (DNA): TGTGCCAGCTCACCACTACGGGGACAGGTTGGGAATGAGCAGTTCTTC.

The chain is built from TRBV5-1 and TRBJ2-3; 12 nucleotides align to TRBD2. The V gene end was trimmed by 4 bases and the J gene end by 0 bases; junction bases not matched to a gene: 6. Germline V gives CDR1 SGHRS, CDR2 YFSETQ. This CDR3 has 17 amino acids. CDR3 DNA sequence: TGCGCCAGCAGCCCTAATCTAGCGGGGGGGAGCACAGATACGCAGTATTTT. The encoded protein is CASSPNLAGGSTDTQYF. Using reference TRBV5-1 and TRBJ2-3 for the parts outside the CDR3, the full variable domain is KAGVTQTPRYLIKTRGQQVTLSCSPISGHRSVSWYQQTPGQGLQFLFEYFSETQRNKGNFPGRFSGRQFSNSRSEMNVSTLELGDSALYLCASSPNLAGGSTDTQYFGPGTRLTVL.

CDR3 residues: CASSSPGPGSGTGELFF. In DNA form, the CDR3 reads TGTGCCAGCAGCTCCCCGGGGCCAGGGTCGGGCACCGGGGAGCTGTTTTTT. V is TRBV12-3 or TRBV12-4 and J is TRBJ2-2; the D call may be TRBD1 or TRBD2 (5 bases each). V dropped 6 bases and J dropped 4 bases, with 21 bases sitting between them. The CDR3 consists of 17 residues.

This clonotype was detected many times. The CDR3 bases are TGTGCCAGCTCCTGGACGGATGATGTTCATGGCTACACCTTC. It yields the protein CASSWTDDVHGYTF. The V gene is TRBV2, the J gene TRBJ1-2; D not resolved. Trimming took off 8 bases at V and 6 bases at J, with 19 bases between the two ends. Per germline, CDR1 SNHLY and CDR2 FYNNEI. The CDR3 length is 14 residues.

The chain links TRBV28 to TRBJ2-2; D unclear. The CDR3 totals 14 residues. Trimming stripped 3 bases from V and 1 base from J, with 6 bases between. Germline V gene sequence: CDR1 MDHEN, CDR2 SYDVKM. The CDR3 region is CASSLRQNTGELFF. The CDR3 coding sequence is TGTGCCAGCAGTTTGCGGCAGAACACCGGGGAGCTGTTTTTT.

This clonotype was counted between two and nine times. The CDR3 sequence: CASSPLSSGALQETQYF. CDR3 nucleotide sequence: TGTGCCAGCTCACCACTTTCTAGCGGGGCCCTACAAGAGACCCAGTACTTC. The chain combines TRBV18 with TRBJ2-5; 9 nucleotides match TRBD2. The CDR3 loop spans 17 amino acids. Germline V gene lookup returns CDR1 KGHSH and CDR2 LQKENI. The trim removed 1 base at V and 2 bases at J, leaving 8 bases unmatched.

This clonotype was recorded many times. The chain links TRBV20-1 to TRBJ1-1; no clear D. Per the germline V gene, CDR1 is DFQATT and CDR2 is SNEGSKA (reference sequence). The CDR3 sequence is 12 residues long. With 3 bases removed from V and 2 bases from J, the gap between germline ends came to 7 bases. The chain's CDR3 is CSARPLNTEAFF. The DNA for the CDR3 is TGCAGTGCTAGGCCCCTTAACACTGAAGCTTTCTTT.

In its sample, this clonotype was seen a few times. The genes are TRBV27 and TRBJ1-5; a possible D gene is TRBD1 (6 bases). The V end was cut by 6 bases, the J end by 10 bases, with 16 bases between. The CDR3 loop spans 13 amino acids. CDR1 is MNHEY and CDR2 is SMNVEV in the germline V gene (reference sequence). The CDR3 is CASSHREGDPQHF. The CDR3 DNA reads TGTGCCAGCAGCCACAGGGAGGGGGATCCCCAGCATTTT.

The chain recombines TRBV6-1 with TRBJ1-4; D uncertain. Trimming took off 0 bases at V and 7 bases at J, with 12 bases between the two ends. The CDR3 contains 15 residues. The germline CDR1 and CDR2 sequences are MNHNS and SASEGT. CDR3 in DNA: TGTGCCAGCAGTGAAGCTGCCGGGTATAGTGAAAAACTGTTTTTT. Its translation: CASSEAAGYSEKLFF.

The V call is TRBV6-4, the J call TRBJ2-1; 11 bases line up with TRBD2. V trimming: 5 bases; J trimming: 4 bases; junction bases outside the gene matches: 7. Per germline, CDR1 MRHNA and CDR2 SNTAGT. This CDR3 has 16 amino acids. The CDR3 loop reads CASSPTGTSGYNEQFF. The CDR3 DNA is TGTGCCAGCAGTCCGACCGGGACTAGCGGTTACAATGAGCAGTTCTTC.

The sample holds a few counts of this clonotype. CDR3 loop: CASSIPAATYNEQFF. The DNA of the CDR3 is TGTGCCAGTAGTATACCGGCTGCAACCTACAATGAGCAGTTCTTC. The chain employs TRBV19 and TRBJ2-1; no clear D. Germline lookup yields CDR1 LNHDA and CDR2 SQIVND (reference sequence). The length of the CDR3 is 15 residues. V was clipped by 2 bases and J by 2 bases, with 10 bases between them.

V and J are TRBV27 and TRBJ1-1, with a tentative D call TRBD1 (5 bases). The CDR3 contains 14 residues. Germline lookup yields CDR1 MNHEY and CDR2 SMNVEV (reference sequence). Between the trimmed V and J ends, which lost 3 bases and 5 bases, there was a span of 13 bases. The CDR3 nucleotides read TGTGCCAGCAGTTTGGTGTGGGGGGTAACTGAAGCTTTCTTT. This encodes CASSLVWGVTEAFF.

This clonotype was recorded many times. The chain recombines TRBV7-6 with TRBJ1-1, with a weak D call TRBD1 (5 bases). CDR3 length equals 15 residues. Germline assignment: CDR1 SGHVS and CDR2 FNYEAQ. Trimming removed 5 bases at V and 4 bases at J, with 17 bases between. The CDR3, as DNA: TGTGCCAGCAGCCACCCGGTAGGGGCGGGCACTGAAGCTTTCTTT. Protein product: CASSHPVGAGTEAFF.

This clonotype was seen repeatedly, ten times or more. The J gene is TRBJ1-1, the V gene TRBV25-1; maybe TRBD1 (5 bases). V was pared by 3 bases and J by 6 bases, with 8 bases between. Looked up from germline, CDR1 is MGHDK and CDR2 is SYGVNS. CDR3 size: 12 residues. For the CDR3, the DNA is TGTGCCAGCAGTGATCGGGGGTCTGAAGCTTTCTTT. It translates to CASSDRGSEAFF.

This clonotype turned up a few times. This sequence joins TRBV28 and TRBJ2-1; tentative D call: TRBD1 (6 bases). Between the trimmed V and J ends, which lost 6 bases and 7 bases, there was a span of 13 bases. Per germline, CDR1 MDHEN and CDR2 SYDVKM. The CDR3 consists of 13 residues. The CDR3 is CASRPQGRNEQFF. DNA for the CDR3: TGTGCCAGCAGGCCACAGGGTAGGAATGAGCAGTTCTTC.

The chain links TRBV11-3 to TRBJ2-2; 7 positions match TRBD1. This CDR3 contains 14 residues. J lost 6 bases, V lost 5 bases, and 6 bases had no gene match. The germline V gene encodes CDR1 SGHNT and CDR2 YENEEA. The CDR3 is CASSIGQEAGELFF. DNA for the CDR3: TGTGCCAGCAGCATAGGACAGGAGGCCGGGGAGCTGTTTTTT. Full variable domain (remainder filled in from reference TRBV11-3 and TRBJ2-2): EAGVVQSPRYKIIEKKQPVAFWCNPISGHNTLYWYLQNLGQGPELLIRYENEEAVDDSQLPKDRFSAERLKGVDSTLKIQPAELGDSAVYLCASSIGQEAGELFFGEGSRLTVL.

This chain links TRBV5-1 with TRBJ2-3, with 9 nucleotides matching TRBD2. The CDR3 is 16 residues long. CDR1 and CDR2 from the germline V gene are SGHRS and YFSETQ. The trim removed 0 bases at V and 2 bases at J, leaving 4 bases unmatched. CDR3 nucleotides: TGCGCCAGCAGCTTGGGCGGGGGGGGAACCACAGATACGCAGTATTTT. Amino acid sequence: CASSLGGGGTTDTQYF.

There are a few counts of this clonotype. This chain links TRBV27 with TRBJ2-1; the D is unclear. With 3 bases removed from V and 4 bases from J, the gap between germline ends came to 13 bases. Germline values: CDR1 MNHEY, CDR2 SMNVEV (reference sequence). There are 15 residues in the CDR3. The CDR3: CASSFYSNSYNEQFF. As DNA, the CDR3 is TGTGCCAGCAGTTTTTACAGCAACAGTTACAATGAGCAGTTCTTC.

This clonotype occurred many times. This CDR3 reads CASSLRGLSRSYEQYF. CDR3 DNA sequence: TGTGCCAGCAGTTTGAGGGGACTAAGCCGATCCTACGAGCAGTACTTC. The chain couples TRBV12-3 or TRBV12-4 to TRBJ2-7; 7 nucleotides line up with TRBD2. The junction had 9 bases not matched to a gene; V was cut back by 3 bases and J by 1 base. The CDR3 consists of 16 residues.

This clonotype was seen more than once but under ten times. The chain has TRBV5-5 and TRBJ2-2; 10 bases align to TRBD2. Germline CDR1 and CDR2: SGHKS and YYEKEE (reference sequence). The CDR3 covers 17 residues. V trimming: 1 base; J trimming: 4 bases; junction bases outside the gene matches: 7. In DNA form, the CDR3 reads TGTGCCAGCAGCTTGTTCCTAGCGGGGGCGCGCACCGGGGAGCTGTTTTTT. Protein product: CASSLFLAGARTGELFF.

Many counts were recorded for this clonotype. The chain has TRBV5-5 and TRBJ2-7; TRBD2 matches 7 bases. The CDR3 covers 15 residues. J gave up 0 bases and V 4 bases, and 7 bases lay outside the gene matches. CDR1 and CDR2 from the germline V gene are SGHKS and YYEKEE (reference sequence). In nucleotides, the CDR3 is TGTGCCAGCAGCGGAGGCGGGAGCAGCTCCTACGAGCAGTACTTC. Amino acids: CASSGGGSSSYEQYF.

This clonotype turned up a few times. The chain is built from TRBV20-1 and TRBJ2-5; TRBD2 matches at 9 bases. With 1 base clipped from V and 5 bases from J, the junction kept 11 bases outside the gene matches. CDR1 is DFQATT and CDR2 is SNEGSKA in the germline V gene (reference sequence). The CDR3 runs to 16 residues. The CDR3 reads CSARGGGGASWETQYF. The CDR3 region has the DNA TGCAGTGCTAGAGGAGGCGGGGGGGCGAGTTGGGAGACCCAGTACTTC.

This clonotype occurred many times. The chain carries TRBV5-6 and TRBJ2-2, with D perhaps TRBD2 (5 bases). Germline lookup yields CDR1 SGHDT and CDR2 YYEEEE. Trimming took 2 bases from V and 7 from J, leaving 15 bases between them. This CDR3 has 15 amino acids. DNA for the CDR3: TGTGCCAGCAGCTTCGCGGTACCCCGGGGCGGGGAGCTGTTTTTT. Protein product: CASSFAVPRGGELFF. Filled out from reference TRBV5-6 and TRBJ2-2, the complete variable domain reads DAGVTQSPTHLIKTRGQQVTLRCSPKSGHDTVSWYQQALGQGPQFIFQYYEEEERQRGNFPDRFSGHQFPNYSSELNVNALLLGDSALYLCASSFAVPRGGELFFGEGSRLTVL.

This clonotype was seen many times. The chain combines TRBV24-1 with TRBJ2-5; the match to TRBD2 covers 9 bases. The CDR3 totals 16 residues. From germline, CDR1 is KGHDR and CDR2 SFDVKD. V lost 3 bases and J lost 2; bases outside the gene matches: 6. The CDR3 nucleotides are TGTGCCACCAGTGATACCGGGACTAGCAGGCAAGAGACCCAGTACTTC. Translating it yields CATSDTGTSRQETQYF.

The rearrangement links TRBV29-1 to TRBJ1-4; no clear D. CDR1 is SQVTM, CDR2 ANQGSEA, per germline. CDR3 length: 14 amino acids. Trimming cost V 6 bases and J 0 bases, with 11 bases left between them. DNA of the CDR3: TGCAGCGTGAAGGGAATTGCAACTAATGAAAAACTGTTTTTT. It translates to CSVKGIATNEKLFF.

In its sample, this clonotype was seen many times. Here the CDR3 DNA reads TGTGCCAGCAGCTTAGGGACAGAAAAGAGGGAGCTGTTTTTT. Amino acid sequence: CASSLGTEKRELFF. The genes are TRBV7-8 and TRBJ2-2, with D tentatively TRBD1 (6 bases). Trimming stripped 1 base from V and 9 bases from J, with 12 bases between. Per germline, CDR1 SGHVS and CDR2 FQNEAQ. The CDR3 loop spans 14 amino acids.

Only a few counts were recorded for this clonotype. The rearrangement links TRBV3-1 to TRBJ2-1, with TRBD2 matching over 12 bases. Germline V gives CDR1 LGHDT, CDR2 YNNKEL (reference sequence). The CDR3 extends over 15 amino acids. With 3 bases clipped from V and 8 bases from J, the junction kept 5 bases outside the gene matches. The CDR3 bases are TGTGCCAGCAGCCAGCGACTAGCGGGAGTGGATGAGCAGTTCTTC. Its translation: CASSQRLAGVDEQFF.

This chain connects TRBV12-3 or TRBV12-4 to TRBJ2-6, with D possibly being TRBD1 (7 bases). The CDR3 covers 18 residues. Trimming stripped 8 bases from V and 0 bases from J, with 20 bases between. CDR3 sequence (DNA): TGTGCCAGCTGCCGGAGGGGGCAGACCCACTCTGGGGCCAACGTCCTGACTTTC. Residues: CASCRRGQTHSGANVLTF.